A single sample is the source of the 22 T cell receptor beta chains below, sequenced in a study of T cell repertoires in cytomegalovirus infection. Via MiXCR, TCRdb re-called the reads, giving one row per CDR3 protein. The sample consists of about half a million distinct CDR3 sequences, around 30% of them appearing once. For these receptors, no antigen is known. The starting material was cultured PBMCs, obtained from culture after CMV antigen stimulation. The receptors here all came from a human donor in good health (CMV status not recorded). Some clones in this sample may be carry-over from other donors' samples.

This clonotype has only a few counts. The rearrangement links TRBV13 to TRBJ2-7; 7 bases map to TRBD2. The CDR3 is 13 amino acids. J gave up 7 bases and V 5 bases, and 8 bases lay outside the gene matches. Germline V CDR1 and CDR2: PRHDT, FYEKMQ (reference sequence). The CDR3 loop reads CASSPPISGEQYF. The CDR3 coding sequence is TGTGCCAGCAGCCCTCCTATTAGCGGGGAGCAGTACTTC.

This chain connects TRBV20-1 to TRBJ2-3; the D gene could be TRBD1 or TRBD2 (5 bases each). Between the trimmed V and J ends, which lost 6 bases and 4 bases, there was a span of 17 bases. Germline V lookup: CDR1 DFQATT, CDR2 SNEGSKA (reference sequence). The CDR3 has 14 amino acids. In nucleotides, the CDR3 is TGCAGTGCCCTCGGGATCCGGGGCGCAGATACGCAGTATTTT. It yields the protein CSALGIRGADTQYF.

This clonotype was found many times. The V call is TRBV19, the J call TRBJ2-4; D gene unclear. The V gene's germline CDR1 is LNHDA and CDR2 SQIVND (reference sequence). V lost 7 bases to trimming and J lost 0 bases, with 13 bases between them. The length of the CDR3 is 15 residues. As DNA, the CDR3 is TGTGCCAGTACCACCCAGCAGCTAGCCAAAAACATTCAGTACTTC. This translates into CASTTQQLAKNIQYF.

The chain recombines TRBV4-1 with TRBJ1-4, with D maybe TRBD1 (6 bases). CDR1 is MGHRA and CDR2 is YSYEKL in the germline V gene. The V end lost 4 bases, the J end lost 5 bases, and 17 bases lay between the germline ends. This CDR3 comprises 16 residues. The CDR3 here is CASSLLPGGGNEKLFF. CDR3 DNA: TGCGCCAGCAGCCTACTCCCGGGAGGGGGGAATGAAAAACTGTTTTTT.

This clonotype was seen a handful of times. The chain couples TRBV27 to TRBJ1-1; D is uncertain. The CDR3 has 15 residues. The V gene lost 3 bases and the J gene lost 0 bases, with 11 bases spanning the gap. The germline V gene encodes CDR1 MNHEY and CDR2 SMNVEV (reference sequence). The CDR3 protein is CASSFRVSMNTEAFF. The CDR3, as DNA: TGTGCCAGCAGTTTCCGGGTCTCTATGAACACTGAAGCTTTCTTT.

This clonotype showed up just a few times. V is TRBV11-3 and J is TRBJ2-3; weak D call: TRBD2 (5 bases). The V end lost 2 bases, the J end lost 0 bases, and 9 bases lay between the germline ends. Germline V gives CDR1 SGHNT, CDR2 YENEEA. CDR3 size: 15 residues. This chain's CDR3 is CASSLLGESTDTQYF. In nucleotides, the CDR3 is TGTGCCAGCAGCTTATTGGGAGAAAGCACAGATACGCAGTATTTT.

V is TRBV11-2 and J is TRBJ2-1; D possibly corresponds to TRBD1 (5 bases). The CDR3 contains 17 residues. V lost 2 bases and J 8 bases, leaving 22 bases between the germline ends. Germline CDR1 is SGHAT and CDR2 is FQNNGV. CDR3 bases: TGTGCCAGCAGCTTAACCAGGGTGCAAGCGCCTGGCCATGAGCAGTTCTTC. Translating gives CASSLTRVQAPGHEQFF.

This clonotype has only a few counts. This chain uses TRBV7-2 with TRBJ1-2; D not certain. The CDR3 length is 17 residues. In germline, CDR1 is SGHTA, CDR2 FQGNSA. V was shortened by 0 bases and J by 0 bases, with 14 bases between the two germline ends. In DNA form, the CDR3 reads TGTGCCAGCAGCTTAGCTTGGGAGCCTACTTCTAACTATGGCTACACCTTC. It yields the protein CASSLAWEPTSNYGYTF.

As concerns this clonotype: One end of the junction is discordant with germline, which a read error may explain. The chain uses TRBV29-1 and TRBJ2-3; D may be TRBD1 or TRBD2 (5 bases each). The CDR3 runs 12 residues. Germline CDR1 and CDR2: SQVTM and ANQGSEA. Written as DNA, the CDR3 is TGCAGCGTTGAATTGGGGGTAGATATGCAGTATTTT. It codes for CSVELGVDMQYF.

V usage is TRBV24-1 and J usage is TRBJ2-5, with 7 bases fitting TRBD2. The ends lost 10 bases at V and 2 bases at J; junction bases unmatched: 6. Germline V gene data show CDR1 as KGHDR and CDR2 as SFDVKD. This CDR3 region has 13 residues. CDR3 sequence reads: CATSRDYQETQYF. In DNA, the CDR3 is TGTGCCACTTCACGGGACTATCAAGAGACCCAGTACTTC.

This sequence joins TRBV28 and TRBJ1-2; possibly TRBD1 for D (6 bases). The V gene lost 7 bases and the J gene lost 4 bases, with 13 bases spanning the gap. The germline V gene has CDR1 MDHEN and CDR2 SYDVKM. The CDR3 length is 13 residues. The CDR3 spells CASTWGGGYGYTF. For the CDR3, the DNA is TGTGCCAGCACCTGGGGGGGCGGCTATGGCTACACCTTC.

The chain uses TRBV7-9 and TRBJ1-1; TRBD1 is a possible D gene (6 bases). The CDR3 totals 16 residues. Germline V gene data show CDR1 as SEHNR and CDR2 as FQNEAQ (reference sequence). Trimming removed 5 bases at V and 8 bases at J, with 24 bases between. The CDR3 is CASSPGTSPGPPEAFF. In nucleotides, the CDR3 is TGTGCCAGCAGCCCGGGGACAAGCCCTGGGCCCCCCGAAGCTTTCTTT. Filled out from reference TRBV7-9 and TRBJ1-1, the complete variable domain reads DTGVSQNPRHKITKRGQNVTFRCDPISEHNRLYWYRQTLGQGPEFLTYFQNEAQLEKSRLLSDRFSAERPKGSFSTLEIQRTEQGDSAMYLCASSPGTSPGPPEAFFGQGTRLTVV.

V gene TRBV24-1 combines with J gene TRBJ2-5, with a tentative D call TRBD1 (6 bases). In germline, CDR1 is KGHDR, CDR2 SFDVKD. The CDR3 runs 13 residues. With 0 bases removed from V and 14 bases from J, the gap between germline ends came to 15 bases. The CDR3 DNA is TGTGCCACCAGTGATTTGGAGGGACAAGACCTATACTTC. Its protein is CATSDLEGQDLYF.

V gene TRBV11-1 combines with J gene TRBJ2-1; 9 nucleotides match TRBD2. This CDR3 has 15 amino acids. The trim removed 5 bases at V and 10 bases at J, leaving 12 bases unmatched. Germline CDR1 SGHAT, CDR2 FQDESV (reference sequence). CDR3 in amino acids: CASSVVSGSEGEQFF. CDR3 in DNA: TGTGCCAGCAGCGTAGTTAGCGGGAGCGAGGGGGAGCAGTTCTTC.

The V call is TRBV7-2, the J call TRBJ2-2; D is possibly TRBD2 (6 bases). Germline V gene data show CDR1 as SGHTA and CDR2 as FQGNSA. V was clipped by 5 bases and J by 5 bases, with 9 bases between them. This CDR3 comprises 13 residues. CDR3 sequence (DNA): TGTGCCAGCAGCGGGAGGTTTACCGGGGAGCTGTTTTTT. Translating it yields CASSGRFTGELFF.

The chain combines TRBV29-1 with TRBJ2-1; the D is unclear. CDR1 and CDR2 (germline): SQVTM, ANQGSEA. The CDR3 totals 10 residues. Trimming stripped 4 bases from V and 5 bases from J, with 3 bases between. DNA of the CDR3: TGCAGCGTTGGCAACAATGAGCAGTTCTTC. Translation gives CSVGNNEQFF.

CDR3 in amino acids: CSARDGAGDFYEQYF. CDR3 DNA: TGCAGTGCTAGAGACGGCGCGGGAGATTTTTACGAGCAGTACTTC. The V call is TRBV20-1, the J call TRBJ2-7, with 7 bases lining up with TRBD2. CDR1 and CDR2 from the germline V gene are DFQATT and SNEGSKA (reference sequence). There are 15 residues in the CDR3. V gave up 0 bases and J gave up 4 bases; unmatched junction bases: 9.

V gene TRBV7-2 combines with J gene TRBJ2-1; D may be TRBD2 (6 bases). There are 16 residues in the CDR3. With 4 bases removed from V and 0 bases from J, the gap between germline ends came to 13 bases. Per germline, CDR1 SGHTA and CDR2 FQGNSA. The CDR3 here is CASSSLLASSYNEQFF. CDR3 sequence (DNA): TGTGCCAGCAGCTCCCTTCTAGCGAGCTCCTACAATGAGCAGTTCTTC.

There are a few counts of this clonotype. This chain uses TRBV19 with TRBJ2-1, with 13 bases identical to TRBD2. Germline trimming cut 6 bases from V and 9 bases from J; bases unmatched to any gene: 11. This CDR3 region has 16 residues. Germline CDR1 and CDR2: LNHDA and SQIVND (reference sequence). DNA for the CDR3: TGTGCCAGTAGATGGGGGAGACTAGCGGGAGGTGGTGAGCAGTTCTTC. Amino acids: CASRWGRLAGGGEQFF.

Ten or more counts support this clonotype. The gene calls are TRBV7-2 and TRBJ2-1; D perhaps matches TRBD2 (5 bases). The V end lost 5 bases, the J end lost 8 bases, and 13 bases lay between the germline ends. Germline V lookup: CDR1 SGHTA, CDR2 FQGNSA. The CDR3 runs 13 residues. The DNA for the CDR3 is TGTGCCAGCAGCCCCGGGGTAGCATATGAGCAGTTCTTC. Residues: CASSPGVAYEQFF. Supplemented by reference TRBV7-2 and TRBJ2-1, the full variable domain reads GAGVSQSPSNKVTEKGKDVELRCDPISGHTALYWYRQSLGQGLEFLIYFQGNSAPDKSGLPSDRFSAERTGGSVSTLTIQRTQQEDSAVYLCASSPGVAYEQFFGPGTRLTVL.

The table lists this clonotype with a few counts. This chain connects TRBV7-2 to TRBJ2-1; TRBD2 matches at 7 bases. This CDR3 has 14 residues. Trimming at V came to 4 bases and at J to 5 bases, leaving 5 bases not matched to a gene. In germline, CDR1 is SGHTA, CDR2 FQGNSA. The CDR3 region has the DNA TGTGCCAGCAGCTCCGACGGGACTAACAATGAGCAGTTCTTC. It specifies CASSSDGTNNEQFF. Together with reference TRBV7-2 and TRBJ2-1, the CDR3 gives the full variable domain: GAGVSQSPSNKVTEKGKDVELRCDPISGHTALYWYRQSLGQGLEFLIYFQGNSAPDKSGLPSDRFSAERTGGSVSTLTIQRTQQEDSAVYLCASSSDGTNNEQFFGPGTRLTVL.

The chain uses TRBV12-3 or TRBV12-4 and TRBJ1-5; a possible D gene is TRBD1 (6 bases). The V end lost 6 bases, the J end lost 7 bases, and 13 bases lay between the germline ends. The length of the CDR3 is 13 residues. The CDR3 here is CASRQGSGQPQHF. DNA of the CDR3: TGTGCCAGCAGACAGGGAAGTGGCCAGCCCCAGCATTTT.